The rows below give T cell receptor beta chains drawn from one sample of a study of cytomegalovirus exposure and HLA in healthy donors. Here immunoSEQ multiplex PCR was the method, and the copy in TCRdb shows in-frame clones only, minus some. The table has some 160,000 clones, 91% seen once. Sequencing input: PBMCs. These receptors were obtained from a man between 18 and 35 years old in good health and CMV-seronegative. CDR3s include the opening cysteine and the closing phenylalanine or tryptophan. A D gene is named only where the DNA matches it firmly. The listing skips clone size in some rows; elsewhere it reads once, few, many or a size class.

V	size	length	D	J	CDR3	DNA
TRBV10-1	-	14	-	TRBJ2-2	CASSEVGNTGELFF	TGCGCCAGCAGTGAGGTCGGGAACACCGGGGAGCTGTTTTTT
TRBV11-2	once	12	-	TRBJ1-1	CASSLVASGAFF	TGTGCCAGCAGCTTAGTCGCTTCCGGGGCTTTCTTT
TRBV21-1	-	18	-	TRBJ1-5	CASSNSGTGGISNQPQHF	TGTGCCAGCAGCAACTCTGGGACAGGAGGTATTAGCAATCAGCCCCAGCATTTT
TRBV29-1	-	15	TRBD1	TRBJ1-1	CSVLDLTGLNTEAFF	TGCAGCGTCCTTGACCTGACAGGGCTTAACACTGAAGCTTTCTTT
TRBV19	once	14	TRBD1	TRBJ2-1	CASRGTGGYNEQFF	TGTGCCAGTAGGGGGACAGGAGGGTACAATGAGCAGTTCTTC
TRBV6-5	-	12	TRBD1	TRBJ1-1	CASSQGDTEAFF	TGTGCCAGCAGTCAGGGGGACACTGAAGCTTTCTTT
TRBV2	-	16	TRBD2	TRBJ2-5	CASSALAGTTQETQYF	TGTGCCAGCAGTGCTCTAGCGGGGACCACACAAGAGACCCAGTACTTC
TRBV7-2	-	14	TRBD1	TRBJ1-2	CASSQQGGAQGYTF	TGTGCCAGCAGCCAACAGGGGGGGGCGCAGGGCTACACCTTC
TRBV11-2	-	17	-	TRBJ2-2	CASSSGYRIANTGELFF	TGTGCCAGCAGCTCCGGTTACAGGATCGCGAACACCGGGGAGCTGTTTTTT
TRBV5-1	-	16	-	TRBJ1-1	CASSLLAGHENTEAFF	TGCGCCAGCAGCTTGCTCGCCGGACACGAGAACACTGAAGCTTTCTTT
TRBV29-1	-	12	TRBD1	TRBJ2-7	CSGGQGQYEQYF	TGCAGCGGCGGACAGGGTCAGTACGAGCAGTACTTC
TRBV6-1	-	13	-	TRBJ2-3	CASRDTRTDTQYF	TGTGCCAGCCGGGACACCCGCACAGATACGCAGTATTTT
TRBV19	-	15	TRBD1	TRBJ1-2	CASTETGGADYGYTF	TGTGCCAGTACTGAGACAGGGGGCGCGGACTATGGCTACACCTTC
TRBV7-9	-	17	TRBD2	TRBJ2-1	CASSLGGTSGRNDEQFF	TGTGCCAGCAGCCTAGGGGGGACTAGCGGGAGAAATGATGAGCAGTTCTTC
TRBV7-8	-	16	TRBD1	TRBJ1-5	CASSPRTGIRKQPQHF	TGTGCCAGCAGCCCCAGGACAGGGATACGAAAACAGCCCCAGCATTTT
TRBV11-2	few	11	-	TRBJ2-7	CASSLLGEQYF	TGTGCCAGCAGCCTCCTCGGCGAGCAGTACTTC
TRBV19	-	16	-	TRBJ1-1	CASSTTHPGHRTEAFF	TGTGCCAGTAGTACCACCCATCCGGGACACCGCACTGAAGCTTTCTTT
TRBV27	-	17	TRBD2	TRBJ2-1	CASSSQLAPSSYNEQFF	TGTGCCAGCAGTTCTCAACTAGCGCCAAGCTCCTACAATGAGCAGTTCTTC
TRBV5-1	-	16	TRBD1	TRBJ2-1	CASSGWTGSYNNEQFF	TGCGCCAGCAGCGGATGGACAGGGAGTTATAACAATGAGCAGTTCTTC
TRBV5-4	-	14	-	TRBJ2-2	CASSLPVNTGELFF	TGTGCCAGCAGCTTACCAGTGAACACCGGGGAGCTGTTTTTT